This T cell receptor (beta chain) was retrieved from a study of T-cell reconstitution after alpha-beta-depleted transplantation in children. TCRbeta library preparation incorporated unique molecular identifiers. TCRdb redid the calling of the PCR reads with MiXCR, one entry per CDR3 protein. The sample lists 200,000 to 250,000 distinct CDR3 sequences, roughly 10% occurring once. This clonotype was seen at least ten times. Its antigen remains unidentified. The study, taken as a whole, reports: Surviving recipient T cells and thymic progenitors underlay high day-60 TCRbeta diversity in some patients.

Deletions cut 5 bases from V and 0 bases from J, with 11 bases between. The CDR3 is 15 residues long. Germline CDR1 and CDR2: SGHTA and FQGNSA. This TCR was sampled from a child under two years old with acute myeloid leukemia, due to receive a stem cell transplant. The sequencing used PBMCs, collected before TCRalphabeta/CD19-depleted stem cell transplant. This chain uses TRBV7-2 with TRBJ1-3; D is unresolved. CDR3 coding DNA: TGTGCCAGCAGCCCCCTGGCCTCCTCTGGAAACACCATATATTTT. Its translation is CASSPLASSGNTIYF.